The 8 T cell receptor beta chains in this list originate from one sample, sequenced in a study of blood T cell repertoires in COVID-19 (TCRdb year 2020). The method behind the library was the immunoSEQ multiplex PCR assay. The table was pulled from immuneACCESS by TCRdb, which kept in-frame rearrangements only. Such tables lose some clones; where checked, under half of the loss comes from unresolved V genes, and the rest has no known cause. This sample holds about 76,000 clones; approximately 84% were observed only once. The ten top clones hold 10% to 15% of the sample. What was sequenced was peripheral blood. The receptors originated from a human donor in a cohort sampled during active COVID-19.

This chain links TRBV6-7 with TRBJ2-7, with D possibly being TRBD2 (5 bases). TRBV6-7 is flagged as an ORF with uncertain function. CDR3 length equals 17 residues. The V end lost 0 bases, the J end lost 1 base, and 16 bases lay between the germline ends. Here the CDR3 reads CASSYSESEGRSYEQYF. The CDR3 DNA is TGTGCCAGCAGTTACTCGGAGAGTGAGGGCCGATCCTACGAGCAGTACTTC.

The CDR3: CATNQGVGREETQYF. The CDR3 DNA reads TGTGCCACCAATCAGGGGGTAGGACGAGAAGAGACCCAGTACTTC. The chain is built from TRBV14 and TRBJ2-5, with 7 bases lining up with TRBD1. The CDR3 runs 15 residues. After removal of 10 bases from V and 3 bases from J, the junction contained 14 bases not matched to a gene. Germline V gene lookup returns CDR1 SGHDN and CDR2 FVKESK.

The J gene is TRBJ2-5, the V gene TRBV13; 7 bases line up with TRBD2. The CDR3 totals 11 residues. Germline assignment: CDR1 PRHDT and CDR2 FYEKMQ (reference sequence). J lost 7 bases, V lost 5 bases, and 1 base had no gene match. The CDR3, as DNA: TGTGCCAGCAGCCCGGGAGGGACCCAGTACTTC. It yields the protein CASSPGGTQYF. Full variable domain (outside the CDR3, taken from reference TRBV13 and TRBJ2-5): AAGVIQSPRHLIKEKRETATLKCYPIPRHDTVYWYQQGPGQDPQFLISFYEKMQSDKGSIPDRFSAQQFSDYHSELNMSSLELGDSALYFCASSPGGTQYFGPGTRLLVL.

The rearrangement joins TRBV7-6 to TRBJ1-4, with D tentatively TRBD1 (5 bases). Germline loops: CDR1 SGHVS, CDR2 FNYEAQ. The V end was cut by 2 bases, the J end by 2 bases, with 15 bases between. This CDR3 region has 17 residues. CDR3 sequence: CASSLRSQGGTNEKLFF. DNA of the CDR3: TGTGCCAGCAGCTTAAGATCTCAGGGAGGGACTAATGAAAAACTGTTTTTT.

The V call is TRBV4-3, the J call TRBJ2-7, with TRBD1 matching over 10 bases. Trimming cost V 1 base and J 5 bases; bases outside gene matches: 5. Looked up from germline, CDR1 is LGHNA and CDR2 is YSLEER. The CDR3 loop spans 15 amino acids. In nucleotides, the CDR3 is TGCGCCAGCAGCCAAGGGGGGACAGGGGAGGACGAGCAGTACTTC. Translated: CASSQGGTGEDEQYF.

The chain uses TRBV12-5 and TRBJ2-7; 7 bases fit TRBD1. V gave up 2 bases and J gave up 0 bases; unmatched junction bases: 7. The CDR3 loop spans 16 amino acids. CDR1 and CDR2 from the germline V gene are LGHNT and FRNRAP. The CDR3 DNA reads as TGTGCTAGTGGTTTGAACAGGGGACCGGGCTCCTACGAGCAGTACTTC. It specifies CASGLNRGPGSYEQYF. Using reference TRBV12-5 and TRBJ2-7 for the parts outside the CDR3, the full variable domain is DARVTQTPRHKVTEMGQEVTMRCQPILGHNTVFWYRQTMMQGLELLAYFRNRAPLDDSGMPKDRFSAEMPDATLATLKIQPSEPRDSAVYFCASGLNRGPGSYEQYFGPGTRLTVT.

This clone has only one observation. This chain joins TRBV5-1 and TRBJ2-3; 11 positions match TRBD2. Trimming removed 5 bases from V and 1 base from J; junction bases left unmatched: 6. Germline CDR1 and CDR2: SGHRS and YFSETQ. The CDR3 loop spans 16 amino acids. The CDR3, as DNA: TGCGCCAGCAGATCCCTAGCGGGGGGCCGCACAGATACGCAGTATTTT. It specifies CASRSLAGGRTDTQYF.

DNA for the CDR3: TGTGCCAGCAGCTTTGACCGGGGAGGCACAGATACGCAGTATTTT. The encoded protein is CASSFDRGGTDTQYF. The chain has TRBV7-2 and TRBJ2-3; weak D call: TRBD2 (5 bases). The CDR3 has 15 amino acids. Trimming left V 3 bases short and J 1 base short, with 11 bases between. Germline CDR1 and CDR2: SGHTA and FQGNSA.